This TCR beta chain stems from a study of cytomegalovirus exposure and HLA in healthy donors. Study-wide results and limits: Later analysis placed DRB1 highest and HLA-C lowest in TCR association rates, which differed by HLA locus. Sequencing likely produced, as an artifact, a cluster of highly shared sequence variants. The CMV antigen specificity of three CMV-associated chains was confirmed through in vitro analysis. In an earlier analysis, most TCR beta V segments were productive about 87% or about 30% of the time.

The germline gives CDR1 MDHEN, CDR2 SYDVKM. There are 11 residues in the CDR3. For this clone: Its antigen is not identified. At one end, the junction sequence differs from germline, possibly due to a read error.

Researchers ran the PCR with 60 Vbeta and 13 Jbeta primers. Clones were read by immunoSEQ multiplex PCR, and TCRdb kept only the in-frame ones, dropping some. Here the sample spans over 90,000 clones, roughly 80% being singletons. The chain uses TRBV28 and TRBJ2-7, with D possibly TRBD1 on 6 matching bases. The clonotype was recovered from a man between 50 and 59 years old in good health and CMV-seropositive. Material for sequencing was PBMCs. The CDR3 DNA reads TGTGCGAGCACAGGGTACTACGAGCAGTACTTC. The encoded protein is CASTGYYEQYF.